These 31 T cell receptor beta chains were sequenced from one sample in a study of T-cell reconstitution after alpha-beta-depleted transplantation in children. The library targeted TCRbeta and was prepared with unique molecular identifiers. TCRdb fed the PCR reads into MiXCR, producing one record per CDR3 protein. The sample holds roughly 120,000 distinct CDR3 sequences, 23% seen once. Sequenced here: PBMCs, mostly from graft donor cells, sampled 180 days after TCRalphabeta/CD19-depleted stem cell transplant. All receptors come from a male patient aged 2-15 years who had a stem cell transplant for chronic granulomatous disease, so the T cells may come from the graft donor.

In its sample, this clonotype was seen many times. This chain joins TRBV20-1 and TRBJ2-5; possibly TRBD2 for D (5 bases). Trimming took off 3 bases at V and 5 bases at J, with 13 bases between the two ends. Germline values: CDR1 DFQATT, CDR2 SNEGSKA (reference sequence). The length of the CDR3 is 13 residues. In DNA, the CDR3 is TGCAGTGCTAGTCAAGGGAAGCGGGAGACCCAGTACTTC. This gives the protein CSASQGKRETQYF.

This clonotype showed up just a few times. The gene calls are TRBV20-1 and TRBJ2-7; maybe TRBD2 (5 bases). The CDR3 runs 13 residues. Germline lookup yields CDR1 DFQATT and CDR2 SNEGSKA (reference sequence). Trimming pared 5 bases from V and 3 bases from J, leaving 14 bases between. The CDR3: CSAQEVPSYEQYF. CDR3 DNA: TGCAGTGCTCAGGAGGTCCCAAGCTACGAGCAGTACTTC.

Points on this clonotype: The junction departs from germline at one end; a sequencing error may be responsible. CDR3 coding DNA: TGTGCCAGCAGGGGAGGGACAGTGAACACTGTAGCTTTCTTT. It translates to CASRGGTVNTVAFF. The rearrangement links TRBV5-5 to TRBJ1-1; 7 bases fit TRBD1. The CDR3 spans 14 residues. Germline CDR1 SGHKS, CDR2 YYEKEE (reference sequence).

This clonotype was recorded many times. The chain carries TRBV20-1 and TRBJ2-1; possible D gene TRBD2, 5 bases. This CDR3 region has 12 residues. Germline values: CDR1 DFQATT, CDR2 SNEGSKA (reference sequence). With 2 bases removed from V and 12 bases from J, the gap between germline ends came to 14 bases. CDR3 nucleotide sequence: TGCAGTGCTAGAAGAGAAAACCGGGGGCAGTTCTTC. This gives the protein CSARRENRGQFF.

This clonotype was detected ten times or more. The V gene is TRBV20-1, the J gene TRBJ1-6; 7 nucleotides line up with TRBD1. V lost 5 bases to trimming and J lost 0 bases; unmatched junction nucleotides: 13. Looked up from germline, CDR1 is DFQATT and CDR2 is SNEGSKA (reference sequence). The CDR3 runs 18 residues. CDR3 nucleotides: TGCAGTGCTTTGGGGACAGAGGCAAGAATCTCCTATAATTCACCCCTCCACTTT. Protein: CSALGTEARISYNSPLHF.

Ten or more counts support this clonotype. The chain combines TRBV20-1 with TRBJ2-7, with unresolved D. Germline V gene lookup returns CDR1 DFQATT and CDR2 SNEGSKA (reference sequence). The V end lost 4 bases, the J end lost 5 bases, and 12 bases lay between the germline ends. The length of the CDR3 is 12 residues. The CDR3 DNA is TGCAGTGCTATTCCCGGGCGGAACGAGCAGTACTTC. This gives the protein CSAIPGRNEQYF.

The CDR3 here is CASSPGDSGREETQYF. CDR3 nucleotides: TGTGCCAGCAGCCCTGGGGATAGCGGGAGGGAAGAGACCCAGTACTTC. The rearrangement links TRBV5-7 to TRBJ2-5; TRBD2 aligns across 11 bases. TRBV5-7 is annotated as an ORF whose role is uncertain. The CDR3 runs 16 residues. Trimming took 4 bases from V and 3 from J; bases not matched to a gene: 8.

This clonotype was seen ten or more times. The rearrangement uses TRBV20-1 and TRBJ1-2; 9 bases are a match to TRBD1. The CDR3 spans 13 residues. The V gene end was trimmed by 4 bases and the J gene end by 8 bases; junction bases not matched to a gene: 8. CDR1 is DFQATT and CDR2 is SNEGSKA in the germline V gene (reference sequence). The CDR3 DNA sequence: TGCAGTGCTAAACCGGGACAGGGAGACGGCTACACCTTC. It specifies CSAKPGQGDGYTF.

Comment on this clonotype: A junction boundary mismatches the germline segment, possibly from a read error. The chain links TRBV11-2 to TRBJ2-7, with TRBD2 matching 7 bases. Per germline, CDR1 SGHAT and CDR2 FQNNGV. The CDR3 sequence is 15 residues long. CDR3 in DNA: TGTGCCAGCAGCTTCTGGTCGGGGGGAAGCGATGCAGTTGTCTTC. Amino acid sequence: CASSFWSGGSDAVVF.

Many counts were recorded for this clonotype. The chain links TRBV7-2 to TRBJ2-7; D uncertain. This CDR3 spans 15 amino acids. Germline-derived CDR1 and CDR2 are SGHTA and FQGNSA. V lost 5 bases to trimming and J lost 6 bases, with 20 bases between them. This CDR3 is CASSPVNAQSAEQYF. The CDR3, as DNA: TGTGCCAGCAGCCCGGTGAACGCCCAATCCGCCGAGCAGTACTTC. Full variable domain (missing parts from reference TRBV7-2 and TRBJ2-7): GAGVSQSPSNKVTEKGKDVELRCDPISGHTALYWYRQSLGQGLEFLIYFQGNSAPDKSGLPSDRFSAERTGGSVSTLTIQRTQQEDSAVYLCASSPVNAQSAEQYFGPGTRLTVT.

This clonotype was seen more than once but under ten times. This chain joins TRBV29-1 and TRBJ2-7; TRBD2 agrees at 10 bases. From germline, CDR1 is SQVTM and CDR2 ANQGSEA. This CDR3 spans 13 amino acids. The V and J ends lost 3 bases and 6 bases, in that order; junction bases with no gene match: 5. CDR3 loop: CSVDLAGAGEQYF. The CDR3 DNA reads TGCAGCGTTGACCTAGCGGGAGCTGGCGAGCAGTACTTC.

The J gene is TRBJ2-1, the V gene TRBV7-7, with TRBD2 matching over 10 bases. The CDR3 has 18 amino acids. Germline CDR1 is SSHAT and CDR2 is FNYEAQ (reference sequence). V lost 1 base, J lost 1 base, and 7 bases stayed unmatched. The CDR3 region is CASSLGHPSGSSYNEQFF. The CDR3 DNA sequence: TGTGCCAGCAGCTTAGGCCATCCTAGCGGGAGTTCCTACAATGAGCAGTTCTTC.

The table lists this clonotype with a count of one. This rearrangement joins TRBV20-1 to TRBJ2-2; perhaps TRBD1 as D (7 bases). V was shortened by 5 bases and J by 8 bases, with 21 bases between the two germline ends. Germline assignment: CDR1 DFQATT and CDR2 SNEGSKA (reference sequence). The CDR3 length is 15 residues. The CDR3 bases are TGCAGTGCTTACGACAGGGAGGTTTTGCGAGGGGAGCTGTTTTTT. Translation gives CSAYDREVLRGELFF.

This clonotype was seen a handful of times. This sequence joins TRBV7-9 and TRBJ1-1, with D hard to call. With 11 bases removed from V and 1 base from J, the gap between germline ends came to 8 bases. CDR1 and CDR2 from the germline V gene are SEHNR and FQNEAQ (reference sequence). The CDR3 is 11 residues long. The CDR3 reads CAGSSNTEAFF. The CDR3 bases are TGTGCCGGGAGCTCGAACACTGAAGCTTTCTTT.

The genes are TRBV7-7 and TRBJ2-7; D unclear. CDR3 length: 11 amino acids. Germline V lookup: CDR1 SSHAT, CDR2 FNYEAQ (reference sequence). CDR3 in DNA: TGTGCTAGGAGAGGCCGCTACGAGCAGTACTTC. Its protein is CARRGRYEQYF.

This clonotype showed up many times. The J gene is TRBJ2-1, the V gene TRBV3-1, with TRBD2 matching 12 bases. J gave up 8 bases and V 3 bases, and 11 bases lay outside the gene matches. Germline CDR1 reads LGHDT; CDR2 reads YNNKEL (reference sequence). The CDR3 length is 17 residues. The CDR3 reads CASSQGLLAGGMDEQFF. CDR3 bases: TGTGCCAGCAGCCAGGGGTTACTAGCGGGGGGTATGGATGAGCAGTTCTTC.

This clonotype was recorded only once. The chain employs TRBV7-2 and TRBJ2-2, with TRBD2 identical over 12 bases. The CDR3 has 17 residues. The germline gives CDR1 SGHTA, CDR2 FQGNSA. The J segment lost 6 bases and the V segment lost 3 bases, leaving 8 bases of the junction unmatched. This CDR3 is CASSLERLAGASGELFF. The CDR3 DNA sequence: TGTGCCAGCAGCTTGGAGAGACTAGCGGGGGCTTCCGGGGAGCTGTTTTTT. Together with reference TRBV7-2 and TRBJ2-2, the CDR3 gives the full variable domain: GAGVSQSPSNKVTEKGKDVELRCDPISGHTALYWYRQSLGQGLEFLIYFQGNSAPDKSGLPSDRFSAERTGGSVSTLTIQRTQQEDSAVYLCASSLERLAGASGELFFGEGSRLTVL.

The table lists this clonotype with many counts. The chain has TRBV11-3 and TRBJ2-1, with 10 bases aligning to TRBD2. There are 16 residues in the CDR3. V lost 2 bases to trimming and J lost 3 bases; unmatched junction nucleotides: 4. Per germline, CDR1 SGHNT and CDR2 YENEEA. The CDR3 loop is CASSLNLAGDYNEQFF. Here the CDR3 DNA reads TGTGCCAGCAGCTTAAATCTAGCGGGAGACTACAATGAGCAGTTCTTC.

The rearrangement uses TRBV12-3 or TRBV12-4 and TRBJ1-1; D gene uncertain. The V end was cut by 9 bases, the J end by 4 bases, with 15 bases between. The CDR3 covers 13 residues. CDR3 amino acids: CASTGSLSTEAFF. In nucleotides, the CDR3 is TGTGCCAGTACGGGGTCGTTGAGCACTGAAGCTTTCTTT.

The chain couples TRBV7-8 to TRBJ1-2; D perhaps matches TRBD1 (6 bases). The germline CDR1 and CDR2 sequences are SGHVS and FQNEAQ. The V and J ends lost 4 bases and 4 bases respectively, with 16 bases between them. The CDR3 length is 15 residues. The CDR3 DNA sequence: TGTGCCAGCAGCTCAACAGGGAGAAGAGGCTATGGCTACACCTTC. This gives the protein CASSSTGRRGYGYTF.

The chain joins TRBV7-2 to TRBJ1-5; possibly TRBD1 for D (5 bases). CDR1 is SGHTA, CDR2 FQGNSA, per germline. The V and J ends lost 6 bases and 6 bases respectively, with 21 bases between them. This CDR3 has 16 residues. This CDR3 reads CASSLGTVGTVQPQHF. In DNA, the CDR3 is TGTGCCAGCAGTCTAGGGACGGTGGGGACCGTTCAGCCCCAGCATTTT. The full variable domain, with the rest looked up from reference TRBV7-2 and TRBJ1-5, is GAGVSQSPSNKVTEKGKDVELRCDPISGHTALYWYRQSLGQGLEFLIYFQGNSAPDKSGLPSDRFSAERTGGSVSTLTIQRTQQEDSAVYLCASSLGTVGTVQPQHFGDGTRLSIL.

This clonotype has ten or more counts. The chain couples TRBV20-1 to TRBJ2-5, with 7 bases matching TRBD2. Germline V gene lookup returns CDR1 DFQATT and CDR2 SNEGSKA (reference sequence). The CDR3 extends over 13 amino acids. J gave up 4 bases and V 2 bases, and 4 bases lay outside the gene matches. The CDR3: CSARKRDGETQYF. In nucleotides, the CDR3 is TGCAGTGCTAGAAAGCGGGACGGAGAGACCCAGTACTTC.

This clonotype was recorded many times. The rearrangement uses TRBV12-3 or TRBV12-4 and TRBJ2-2, with D unresolved. Trimming stripped 6 bases from V and 4 bases from J, with 18 bases between. This CDR3 has 16 residues. The CDR3 loop reads CASSPRHRLVTGELFF. CDR3 coding DNA: TGTGCCAGCAGCCCGCGTCATAGGCTGGTCACCGGGGAGCTGTTTTTT.

The chain joins TRBV7-2 to TRBJ1-1; D not resolved. This CDR3 region has 14 residues. Per germline, CDR1 SGHTA and CDR2 FQGNSA. V gave up 3 bases and J gave up 1 base, with 9 bases separating them. CDR3 in DNA: TGTGCCAGCAGCTTGAGTCGGGGGAACACTGAAGCTTTCTTT. Translated, it gives CASSLSRGNTEAFF.

Comment on this clonotype: The junction departs from germline at one end; a sequencing error may be responsible. The chain employs TRBV7-9 and TRBJ2-7, with unresolved D. CDR3 length equals 13 residues. Germline CDR1 is SEHNR and CDR2 is FQNEAQ (reference sequence). This CDR3 is CASSPGLPCEEYF. CDR3 sequence (DNA): TGTGCCAGCAGCCCTGGGCTCCCCTGCGAGGAGTACTTC.

In regard to this clonotype: A read error may be the cause here, since a much bigger clone is one base away. The CDR3 protein is CSPYTGTISYEQYF. In DNA form, the CDR3 reads TGCAGTCCTTACACCGGGACAATCTCCTACGAGCAGTACTTC. V is TRBV20-1 and J is TRBJ2-7, with D tentatively TRBD1 (6 bases). The V end was cut by 8 bases, the J end by 0 bases, with 17 bases between. Germline lookup yields CDR1 DFQATT and CDR2 SNEGSKA (reference sequence). CDR3 size: 14 residues.

CDR3 nucleotide sequence: TGCAGTGCTAGAGATGGGGGGCAAGCAGATACGCAGTATTTT. Its protein is CSARDGGQADTQYF. The J gene is TRBJ2-3, the V gene TRBV20-1, with D possibly called TRBD1 or TRBD2 (6 bases each). In germline, CDR1 is DFQATT, CDR2 SNEGSKA (reference sequence). V was cut by 0 bases and J by 4 bases, with 11 bases left in between. The CDR3 has 14 amino acids.

This clonotype was recorded many times. The gene calls are TRBV20-1 and TRBJ1-5; 11 nucleotides align to TRBD1. The junction had 5 bases not matched to a gene; V was cut back by 1 base and J by 6 bases. The CDR3 sequence is 15 residues long. CDR1 is DFQATT and CDR2 is SNEGSKA in the germline V gene (reference sequence). The CDR3: CSARGTGGASQPQHF. Here the CDR3 DNA reads TGCAGTGCTAGAGGGACAGGGGGCGCGAGTCAGCCCCAGCATTTT.

The genes are TRBV15 and TRBJ2-2, with TRBD1 as a possible D gene (6 bases). The V and J ends lost 1 base and 0 bases respectively, with 9 bases between them. The CDR3 is 16 amino acids. The germline V gene encodes CDR1 LNHNV and CDR2 YYDKDF (reference sequence). For the CDR3, the DNA is TGTGCCACCAGCAGAGGGACAGAAGCGAACACCGGGGAGCTGTTTTTT. Its protein is CATSRGTEANTGELFF.

This clonotype was detected many times. The chain has TRBV10-3 and TRBJ1-2; D is ambiguous. V lost 8 bases and J lost 6, with 19 bases in between. Germline V CDR1 and CDR2: ENHRY, SYGVKD. The CDR3 spans 14 residues. CDR3 amino acids: CAIANPLGNHGYTF. CDR3 nucleotide sequence: TGTGCCATCGCCAACCCTCTGGGAAATCATGGCTACACCTTC.

This clonotype occurred a few times. The V call is TRBV3-1, the J call TRBJ1-6; TRBD1 matches at 8 bases. The CDR3 runs 16 residues. Trimming at V came to 6 bases and at J to 7 bases, leaving 11 bases not matched to a gene. Germline V gives CDR1 LGHDT, CDR2 YNNKEL (reference sequence). The chain's CDR3 is CASREIGQGMNSPLHF. The CDR3, as DNA: TGTGCCAGCAGAGAGATCGGACAGGGCATGAATTCACCCCTCCACTTT. Supplemented by reference TRBV3-1 and TRBJ1-6, the full variable domain reads DTAVSQTPKYLVTQMGNDKSIKCEQNLGHDTMYWYKQDSKKFLKIMFSYNNKELIINETVPNRFSPKSPDKAHLNLHINSLELGDSAVYFCASREIGQGMNSPLHFGNGTRLTVT.